A single sample is the source of the 14 T cell receptor beta chains below, sequenced in a study of cytomegalovirus exposure and HLA in healthy donors. Researchers ran the PCR with 60 Vbeta and 13 Jbeta primers. Sequencing used immunoSEQ multiplex PCR; TCRdb keeps in-frame clones, though not all of them. The top ten clones hold approximately 5.8% of a sample with about 90,000 clones, roughly 60% of them seen once. The sequencing sample was made of PBMCs. The receptor source for this set is a woman aged 30 to 39 in good health and CMV-seropositive.

In its sample, this clone was seen a few times. Other DNA sequences in this sample translate to the same CDR3. The CDR3 loop is CASSPLTGSGNTIYF. The DNA of the CDR3 is TGTGCCAGCAGCCCCCTGACAGGCTCTGGAAACACCATATATTTT. J is TRBJ1-3 and V is TRBV11-3, with D perhaps matching TRBD1 (6 bases). The CDR3 has 15 amino acids. Per germline, CDR1 SGHNT and CDR2 YENEEA. V was cut by 5 bases and J by 0 bases, with 11 bases left in between.

The V gene is TRBV2, the J gene TRBJ2-7; 10 bases line up with TRBD2. This CDR3 has 16 amino acids. CDR1 is SNHLY and CDR2 is FYNNEI in the germline V gene. V shed 4 bases and J 1 base; nucleotides not matched to a gene: 7. In nucleotides, the CDR3 is TGTGCCAGCAGTGCAGCGGGGGGGCTACATTCCTACGAGCAGTACTTC. Protein product: CASSAAGGLHSYEQYF.

The genes are TRBV28 and TRBJ2-2, with 7 bases aligning to TRBD1. V gave up 5 bases and J gave up 5 bases; unmatched junction bases: 8. Germline CDR1 is MDHEN and CDR2 is SYDVKM. CDR3 size: 15 residues. The CDR3 region has the DNA TGTGCCAGCAGTGCCCACAGGGGTGGGACCGGGGAGCTGTTTTTT. Translated, it gives CASSAHRGGTGELFF. The variable domain in full, completed from reference TRBV28 and TRBJ2-2, reads DVKVTQSSRYLVKRTGEKVFLECVQDMDHENMFWYRQDPGLGLRLIYFSYDVKMKEKGDIPEGYSVSREKKERFSLILESASTNQTSMYLCASSAHRGGTGELFFGEGSRLTVL.

CDR3 sequence (DNA): TGTGCCAGTAGTCTACAGGGGGCTTTCACTGAAGCTTTCTTT. Protein product: CASSLQGAFTEAFF. The chain joins TRBV19 to TRBJ1-1; 9 bases are shared with TRBD1. The CDR3 has 14 residues. The V gene end was trimmed by 5 bases and the J gene end by 4 bases; junction bases not matched to a gene: 5. Germline CDR1 reads LNHDA; CDR2 reads SQIVND (reference sequence).

This chain joins TRBV4-1 and TRBJ1-2; 10 nucleotides align to TRBD1. Germline V gene lookup returns CDR1 MGHRA and CDR2 YSYEKL. The CDR3 loop spans 15 amino acids. J lost 6 bases, V lost 1 base, and 5 bases had no gene match. The CDR3 loop is CASSQVGDRGHGYTF. The CDR3 region has the DNA TGCGCCAGCAGCCAAGTCGGGGACAGGGGCCATGGCTACACCTTC.

Worth noting for this clone: Other DNA sequences of this sample code for an identical CDR3. The gene calls are TRBV7-9 and TRBJ2-7, with D possibly matching TRBD1 (5 bases). The CDR3 extends over 13 amino acids. Trimming removed 4 bases at V and 0 bases at J, with 7 bases between. Germline CDR1 is SEHNR and CDR2 is FQNEAQ (reference sequence). CDR3 nucleotides: TGTGCCAGCAGCTACGGACACTCCTACGAGCAGTACTTC. Translation: CASSYGHSYEQYF.

This clone was seen a handful of times. The chain joins TRBV6-5 to TRBJ1-1; 7 bases align to TRBD1. J lost 6 bases, V lost 6 bases, and 13 bases had no gene match. Germline V gene sequence: CDR1 MNHEY, CDR2 SVGAGI. The CDR3 has 15 residues. CDR3 in amino acids: CASSPRQGRAAEAFF. DNA for the CDR3: TGTGCCAGCAGCCCGAGACAGGGTCGGGCCGCTGAAGCTTTCTTT.

The CDR3 spells CATSSTTGVGYTF. CDR3 nucleotides: TGTGCCACCAGCTCAACCACAGGGGTAGGCTACACCTTC. The chain employs TRBV15 and TRBJ1-2; 7 nucleotides agree with TRBD1. The CDR3 spans 13 residues. V lost 5 bases and J lost 8; bases outside the gene matches: 8. Germline-derived CDR1 and CDR2 are LNHNV and YYDKDF (reference sequence).

The chain uses TRBV6-5 and TRBJ2-1; tentatively, D is TRBD1 (6 bases). The CDR3 covers 15 residues. Trimming took 1 base from V and 4 from J, leaving 11 bases between them. From germline, CDR1 is MNHEY and CDR2 SVGAGI. In DNA form, the CDR3 reads TGTGCCAGCAGTTACTTACAGGGAAGGTACAATGAGCAGTTCTTC. Its translation: CASSYLQGRYNEQFF.

In its sample, this clone was seen a few times. The CDR3 DNA follows: TGTGCCAGCAGCCGGGGCAGGGGCACTGAAGCTTTCTTT. The encoded protein is CASSRGRGTEAFF. The chain uses TRBV7-6 and TRBJ1-1, with D maybe TRBD1 (6 bases). V shed 5 bases and J shed 4 bases, with 11 bases lying between them. The CDR3 consists of 13 residues. The germline V gene has CDR1 SGHVS and CDR2 FNYEAQ.

The gene calls are TRBV2 and TRBJ1-2; 11 bases align to TRBD1. V lost 6 bases and J lost 8; bases outside the gene matches: 11. Germline loops: CDR1 SNHLY, CDR2 FYNNEI. The CDR3 is 15 amino acids. CDR3 in amino acids: CASRGQGEYVGGYTF. In DNA, the CDR3 is TGTGCCAGCAGGGGACAGGGGGAATACGTAGGAGGCTACACCTTC.

The J gene is TRBJ2-3, the V gene TRBV10-3; TRBD2 is a possible D gene (6 bases). V lost 3 bases and J 0 bases, leaving 16 bases between the germline ends. The V gene's germline CDR1 is ENHRY and CDR2 SYGVKD. The CDR3 loop spans 17 amino acids. Written as DNA, the CDR3 is TGTGCCATCAGTGAAGGGGCTAGCGCATATAGCACAGATACGCAGTATTTT. It codes for CAISEGASAYSTDTQYF.

This clone was recorded only once. The chain carries TRBV28 and TRBJ1-5; weak D call: TRBD1 (5 bases). Trimming removed 8 bases from V and 3 bases from J, with 23 bases in between. The CDR3 consists of 17 residues. CDR1 is MDHEN, CDR2 SYDVKM, per germline. The CDR3 DNA sequence: TGTGCCAGCCTCCAGGGCAAAAATTCCCGAAACAATCAGCCCCAGCATTTT. Translating gives CASLQGKNSRNNQPQHF.

The V gene is TRBV5-5, the J gene TRBJ1-5; unclear D gene. The V gene's germline CDR1 is SGHKS and CDR2 YYEKEE (reference sequence). The CDR3 loop spans 12 amino acids. V dropped 1 base and J dropped 7 bases, with 6 bases sitting between them. The CDR3 spells CASSLTGQPQHF. CDR3 DNA sequence: TGTGCCAGCAGCTTGACCGGGCAGCCCCAGCATTTT.